This T cell receptor beta chain came from a study of cytomegalovirus exposure and HLA in healthy donors. As for the study in general: Early released data comprised 75 million to 100 million unique TCRs from HLA-typed donors. Study results and caveats: At a 0.05 false discovery rate, a later analysis found around 15,000 TCR beta sequences to be associated with HLA alleles.

PCR primers comprised 60 Vbeta and 13 Jbeta primers. Original analysis: Roughly 80 million unique TCR beta chains, 8.5 million to 14 million shared, were counted in a later analysis. Sequenced by immunoSEQ multiplex PCR; TCRdb stores in-frame clones only, minus some. The DNA gave D and trimming, while V, J and clone size come from that table. The table lists more than 140,000 clones, over 60% of them singletons. V shed 5 bases, J shed 5 bases, and the junction held 11 bases outside the gene matches. CDR3 size: 16 residues. Looked up from germline, CDR1 is LNHDA and CDR2 is SQIVND (reference sequence). Notes on this clone: As yet, its antigen is unknown.

The sample taken for sequencing was PBMCs. This sequence joins TRBV19 and TRBJ1-1; 10 nucleotides agree with TRBD1. The clonotype originates from a woman in her 30s in good health and CMV-seropositive. The CDR3 loop is CASSPQTGGASTEAFF. CDR3 DNA: TGTGCCAGTAGTCCACAGACAGGGGGCGCGTCAACTGAAGCTTTCTTT.